A selection of T cell receptor beta chains follows, all from one sample in a study of shared clonotypes between healthy human individuals. TCRdb's copy holds only in-frame clones and misses some; the assay was immunoSEQ multiplex PCR. This table has 550,000 to 700,000 clones, around four fifths appearing once. The sample consisted of memory CD4+ T cells sorted from blood. The receptor set was obtained from a woman aged 25 to 45 in good health. Both conserved end residues are part of each CDR3. D genes are given only for firm matches. Part of the rows lack a size; the others show once, few, many or a class for expanded clones.

d_call: NA; clone_size: NA; j_call: TRBJ2-1; v_call: TRBV18; cdr3_nt: TGTGCCAGCTCACCATACGGTGATGAGCAGTTCTTC; cdr3_aa: CASSPYGDEQFF
d_call: NA; clone_size: NA; j_call: TRBJ1-1; v_call: TRBV27; cdr3_nt: TGTGCCAGCAAGCGGTACACGTTGAACACTGAAGCTTTCTTT; cdr3_aa: CASKRYTLNTEAFF
d_call: TRBD1; clone_size: NA; j_call: TRBJ2-7; v_call: TRBV9; cdr3_nt: TGTGCCAGCAGTCAGGGGGCCTTGGGCCACGAGCAGTACTTC; cdr3_aa: CASSQGALGHEQYF
d_call: NA; clone_size: NA; j_call: TRBJ1-4; v_call: TRBV18; cdr3_nt: TGTGCCAGCTCACCACGGGGTACTAATGAAAAACTGTTTTTT; cdr3_aa: CASSPRGTNEKLFF
d_call: TRBD2; clone_size: NA; j_call: TRBJ2-5; v_call: TRBV6-5; cdr3_nt: TGTGCCAGCAGGCCGTTTAGTGCTAGCGGGTGGACCCAGTACTTC; cdr3_aa: CASRPFSASGWTQYF
d_call: NA; clone_size: NA; j_call: TRBJ2-2; v_call: TRBV9; cdr3_nt: TGTGCCAGCAGCCCGGGTTTCGGGGAGCTGTTTTTT; cdr3_aa: CASSPGFGELFF
d_call: TRBD2; clone_size: NA; j_call: TRBJ2-2; v_call: TRBV7-9; cdr3_nt: TGTGCCAGCAGCTCGGGGGAGGGGACCGGGGAGCTGTTTTTT; cdr3_aa: CASSSGEGTGELFF
d_call: NA; clone_size: NA; j_call: TRBJ1-1; v_call: TRBV18; cdr3_nt: TGTGCCAGCTCACCACTTGGGGGGCTGAACACTGAAGCTTTCTTT; cdr3_aa: CASSPLGGLNTEAFF
d_call: NA; clone_size: NA; j_call: TRBJ2-3; v_call: TRBV5-5; cdr3_nt: TGTGCCAGCAGCTTAGCGGGCCGCACAGATACGCAGTATTTT; cdr3_aa: CASSLAGRTDTQYF
d_call: TRBD1; clone_size: few; j_call: TRBJ1-5; v_call: TRBV6-1; cdr3_nt: TGTGCCAGCACCCAGGGGGGGACTCAGCCCCAGCATTTT; cdr3_aa: CASTQGGTQPQHF
d_call: TRBD1; clone_size: once; j_call: TRBJ2-7; v_call: TRBV5-1; cdr3_nt: TGCGCCAGCAGCTCGGGACAGTTTTACGAGCAGTACTTC; cdr3_aa: CASSSGQFYEQYF